This T cell receptor beta chain was found in a study of OX40 agonist ivuxolimab in advanced cancers. Study details: Hepatocellular carcinoma, melanoma, renal cell or head and neck cancer occurred in dose-escalation patients. Eligibility rules accepted prior anti-PD-1, anti-PD-L1 or anti-CTLA-4 therapy, and over 30% had some. Study conclusions and caveats: Also present in some nonresponders was a low level of normalized T-cell clonal expansion. Among the lowest peripheral clonal expansion occurred in 0.1-3.0 mg/kg partial responders.

With respect to this clone: What it binds is not known.

Here immunoSEQ multiplex PCR was the method, and the copy in TCRdb shows in-frame clones only, minus some. The profile shows roughly 100,000 clones, 90% to 95% of them singletons. The V and J ends lost 1 base and 8 bases, in that order; junction bases with no gene match: 8. This CDR3 contains 16 residues. CDR1 SGHVS and CDR2 FNYEAQ come from the germline V gene. V and J are TRBV7-6 and TRBJ1-4, with TRBD1 matching 9 bases. This TCR was recovered from an adult with an advanced solid tumor such as melanoma, head and neck, liver or kidney cancer. The sample consisted of CD4+ or CD8+ T cells sorted from blood, taken in a trial of the OX40 agonist ivuxolimab. The chain's CDR3 is CASSLENRQGVEKLFF. CDR3 DNA: TGTGCCAGCAGCTTAGAAAATCGACAGGGGGTGGAAAAACTGTTTTTT.